One sample yielded the 29 T cell receptor beta chains listed below, sequenced in a study of tumor-infiltrating lymphocytes in oesophageal squamous cell carcinoma. MiXCR, applied by TCRdb to the PCR reads, yields one record per CDR3 protein. Here the sample spans around 11,000 distinct CDR3 sequences, roughly 53% being singletons. The sequenced sample was esophageal tumor tissue. The source is a male donor with esophageal squamous cell carcinoma.

This chain connects TRBV7-4 to TRBJ2-7; maybe TRBD1 (6 bases). This CDR3 is built from 18 residues. Germline V gene lookup returns CDR1 SGHVT and CDR2 SQSDAQ. Trimming left V 0 bases short and J 9 bases short, with 27 bases between. Here the CDR3 reads CASSLAVLAPTRTDTQYF. In DNA, the CDR3 is TGTGCCAGCAGCTTAGCGGTGCTAGCTCCCACCCGGACAGATACGCAGTACTTC.

The gene calls are TRBV11-2 and TRBJ2-5; maybe TRBD1 (5 bases). V was clipped by 0 bases and J by 11 bases, with 19 bases between them. Germline assignment: CDR1 SGHAT and CDR2 FQNNGV. The CDR3 sequence is 15 residues long. The CDR3 bases are TGTGCCAGCAGCTTAGAAGCAAGGGGCACAGATACGCAGTACTTC. Protein: CASSLEARGTDTQYF.

V usage is TRBV18 and J usage is TRBJ1-2; D gene uncertain. This CDR3 spans 11 amino acids. Germline assignment: CDR1 KGHSH and CDR2 LQKENI. The V end was cut by 3 bases, the J end by 3 bases, with 2 bases between. The CDR3 nucleotides are TGTGCCAGCTCACCGGACTATGGCTACACCTTC. Residues: CASSPDYGYTF. The full variable domain, rest sourced from reference TRBV18 and TRBJ1-2, is NAGVMQNPRHLVRRRGQEARLRCSPMKGHSHVYWYRQLPEEGLKFMVYLQKENIIDESGMPKERFSAEFPKEGPSILRIQQVVRGDSAAYFCASSPDYGYTFGSGTRLTVV.

At least ten counts were recorded for this clonotype. A much larger clone lies a single base off, so this may be a read error. The limits of the CDR3 on the DNA are not certain, so only TCRdb's listed CDR3 is given. This sequence joins TRBV7-8 and TRBJ2-3; TRBD1, the D gene given by the table, was not confirmed from the DNA. Looked up from germline, CDR1 is SGHVS and CDR2 is FQNEAQ. The CDR3 is made up of 15 amino acids, end residues included. CDR3 sequence: CASSWANGNTGELYF.

This clonotype was counted at least ten times. This chain uses TRBV6-4 with TRBJ2-3, with 7 bases fitting TRBD2. CDR3 size: 15 residues. Germline V gene lookup returns CDR1 MRHNA and CDR2 SNTAGT. V dropped 2 bases and J dropped 2; count of bases not matched to a gene: 4. CDR3 amino acids: CASSDGEGDTDTQYF. The CDR3 bases are TGTGCCAGCAGTGACGGGGAGGGAGACACAGATACGCAGTATTTT.

This clonotype was seen a handful of times. The junction does not match germline at one end; this may be a read error. V usage is TRBV7-7 and J usage is TRBJ2-1; TRBD2 matches at 10 bases. Per germline, CDR1 SSHAT and CDR2 FNYEAQ (reference sequence). The CDR3 is 16 residues long. CDR3 DNA sequence: TGTGCTAGCAGCTTAGAAGTGGGACTAGCGTACAATGAGCAGTTCTTC. Translating it yields CASSLEVGLAYNEQFF.

The rearrangement joins TRBV7-2 to TRBJ2-1; D tentatively fits TRBD1 or TRBD2 (5 bases each). The last part of the DNA fits TRBJ2-7 better; the J call may be wrong. The germline gives CDR1 SGHTA, CDR2 FQGNSA. There are 17 residues in the CDR3. DNA of the CDR3: TGTGCCAGCAGCTTAGGTGGGACCCACCTACCCAGCTACGAGCAGTACTTC. Translating it yields CASSLGGTHLPSYEQYF.

This clonotype occurred a few times. This rearrangement joins TRBV7-9 to TRBJ2-3; D is unclear. V lost 5 bases and J lost 4, with 7 bases in between. CDR3 length: 12 residues. The germline CDR1 and CDR2 sequences are SEHNR and FQNEAQ (reference sequence). The CDR3 loop is CASSLGPDTQYF. In nucleotides, the CDR3 is TGTGCCAGCAGCCTCGGACCAGATACGCAGTATTTT.

V usage is TRBV12-3 or TRBV12-4 and J usage is TRBJ1-3; 7 bases align to TRBD1. The CDR3 has 13 amino acids. V lost 10 bases and J lost 3; bases outside the gene matches: 6. The CDR3 sequence: CATDRQGGNTIYF. CDR3 in DNA: TGTGCCACCGATCGACAGGGTGGAAACACCATATATTTT.

Many counts were recorded for this clonotype. Possible read error: a much larger clone is one base away. This chain uses TRBV12-3 or TRBV12-4 with TRBJ2-5; 9 nucleotides line up with TRBD1. The V gene end was trimmed by 5 bases and the J gene end by 11 bases; junction bases not matched to a gene: 15. CDR3 length equals 15 residues. The CDR3 sequence is CASSIGQGHYNEQYF. The CDR3 DNA reads TGTGCCAGCAGTATTGGACAGGGGCACTACAATGAGCAGTACTTC.

The rearrangement links TRBV7-8 to TRBJ2-3; D is unclear. The DNA end favors TRBJ1-1, so the J call may be wrong. Germline V gene data show CDR1 as SGHVS and CDR2 as FQNEAQ. This CDR3 contains 15 residues. The CDR3 is CASSLVSFPYAEAFF. The DNA of the CDR3 is TGTGCCAGCAGCTTAGTTTCGTTCCCCTACGCTGAAGCTTTCTTT.

The V gene is TRBV7-2, the J gene TRBJ2-5; TRBD2 is a possible D gene (6 bases). The tail of the sequence fits TRBJ2-1 better, so the J call may be wrong. CDR1 is SGHTA and CDR2 is FQGNSA in the germline V gene. The CDR3 totals 11 residues. CDR3 coding DNA: TGTGCCAGCAGCTTGCGGGGTGAGCAGTTCTTC. The encoded protein is CASSLRGEQFF.

This clonotype was seen only a few times. A read error may account for a junction end that differs from germline. The chain recombines TRBV7-7 with TRBJ2-5; 8 nucleotides match TRBD1. This CDR3 is built from 16 residues. Germline values: CDR1 SSHAT, CDR2 FNYEAQ (reference sequence). CDR3 bases: TGTGCTAGCAGCTTTTCGACAGGGGCTTACACCGGGGAGCTGTACTTC. Translated: CASSFSTGAYTGELYF. Full variable domain (outside the CDR3, taken from reference TRBV7-7 and TRBJ2-5): GAGVSQSPRYKVTKRGQDVTLRCDPISSHATLYWYQQALGQGPEFLTYFNYEAQPDKSGLPSDRFSAERPEGSISTLTIQRTEQRDSAMYRCASSFSTGAYTGELYFGPGTRLLVL.

This clonotype has a handful of counts. This chain links TRBV12-3 or TRBV12-4 with TRBJ2-3; 9 bases match TRBD1. The V gene end was trimmed by 0 bases and the J gene end by 6 bases; junction bases not matched to a gene: 10. The CDR3 has 17 residues. DNA for the CDR3: TGTGCCAGCAGTTTAGCTGGGACAGGGTATTCCGGGGATACGCAGTATTTT. It is translated as CASSLAGTGYSGDTQYF.

This chain connects TRBV6-5 to TRBJ2-3, with D possibly being TRBD2 (6 bases). The DNA end lines up better with TRBJ2-7; the J call may be wrong. This CDR3 is built from 15 residues. The germline V gene encodes CDR1 MNHEY and CDR2 SVGAGI. This chain's CDR3 is CASSYSPGVAYEQYF. The CDR3 bases are TGTGCCAGCAGTTACTCGCCGGGGGTCGCCTACGAGCAGTACTTC.

The rearrangement joins TRBV28 to TRBJ2-6; the match to TRBD1 covers 8 bases. The CDR3 consists of 15 residues. J lost 2 bases, V lost 6 bases, and 3 bases had no gene match. Germline V gives CDR1 MDHEN, CDR2 SYDVKM. CDR3 loop: CASSSGGAGANVLTF. CDR3 sequence (DNA): TGTGCCAGCAGCTCAGGGGGCGCTGGGGCCAACGTCCTGACTTTC. The entire variable domain, with the rest obtained from reference TRBV28 and TRBJ2-6, is as follows: DVKVTQSSRYLVKRTGEKVFLECVQDMDHENMFWYRQDPGLGLRLIYFSYDVKMKEKGDIPEGYSVSREKKERFSLILESASTNQTSMYLCASSSGGAGANVLTFGAGSRLTVL.

The rearrangement uses TRBV6-5 and TRBJ1-1, with 14 bases lining up with TRBD2. The tail of the sequence fits TRBJ2-1 better, so the J call may be wrong. The CDR3 spans 14 residues. Per the germline V gene, CDR1 is MNHEY and CDR2 is SVGAGI. The CDR3 spells CASSYGTSGSGQFF. CDR3 in DNA: TGTGCCAGCAGTTATGGGACTAGCGGGAGCGGGCAGTTCTTC.

The chain carries TRBV7-3 and TRBJ2-7, with 12 bases matching TRBD2. The J call is in doubt because the DNA end fits TRBJ2-1 better. This CDR3 has 17 amino acids. CDR1 and CDR2 from the germline V gene are SGHTA and FQGTGA. The CDR3 nucleotides read TGTGCCAGCAGCTTTAAATCCGGACTAGCGGGAAACAATGAGCAGTTCTTC. Protein sequence: CASSFKSGLAGNNEQFF.

The chain joins TRBV7-2 to TRBJ2-1; D not resolved. Germline V gene data show CDR1 as SGHTA and CDR2 as FQGNSA. V was clipped by 3 bases and J by 0 bases, with 9 bases between them. The CDR3 extends over 15 amino acids. Here the CDR3 DNA reads TGTGCCAGCAGCTTTAAAGTCTTCTCCTACAATGAGCAGTTCTTC. Encoded protein: CASSFKVFSYNEQFF.

For this clonotype: Here the CDR3 omits its conserved ending phenylalanine or tryptophan, so a read error is the likely source. The DNA is omitted, as the CDR3 cannot be located on it reliably, and the CDR3 follows TCRdb's listing. The chain carries TRBV5-3 and TRBJ1-1; the table's D call, TRBD1, has no DNA check behind it. TRBV5-3 falls under the ORF class, with uncertain function. The CDR3 comprises 17 residues, both ends counted. CDR3 amino acids: CARSLDGSIIHPSTSAP.

This clonotype is labeled as medium-sized. The chain couples TRBV7-2 to TRBJ2-7; unclear D gene. Trimming removed 1 base from V and 6 bases from J, with 10 bases in between. This CDR3 spans 13 amino acids. Germline V gene data show CDR1 as SGHTA and CDR2 as FQGNSA. CDR3 sequence reads: CASSLVSVPEQYF. The CDR3 coding sequence is TGTGCCAGCAGCTTAGTCTCCGTCCCCGAGCAGTACTTC.

By its share, this clonotype is large. This chain connects TRBV7-2 to TRBJ1-6, with D unresolved. Germline V CDR1 and CDR2: SGHTA, FQGNSA. This CDR3 is 12 amino acids long. Trimming took 1 base from V and 9 from J, leaving 4 bases between them. Written as DNA, the CDR3 is TGTGCCAGCAGCTTAGTCAGTTCACCCCTCCACTTT. Its translation: CASSLVSSPLHF.

This clonotype is deemed medium-sized. V and J are TRBV24-1 and TRBJ2-3; tentative D call: TRBD2 (6 bases). Trimming stripped 2 bases from V and 4 bases from J, with 12 bases between. This CDR3 spans 15 amino acids. Germline CDR1 reads KGHDR; CDR2 reads SFDVKD. The CDR3 protein is CATSDWASEPDTQYF. CDR3 in DNA: TGTGCCACCAGTGATTGGGCTAGCGAGCCAGATACGCAGTATTTT.

The V call is TRBV27, the J call TRBJ2-5, with D possibly matching TRBD2 (7 bases). Trimming stripped 2 bases from V and 1 base from J, with 20 bases between. Germline V CDR1 and CDR2: MNHEY, SMNVEV (reference sequence). The CDR3 is 18 residues long. CDR3 residues: CASSLRRVGGLSQETQYF. The CDR3 bases are TGTGCCAGCAGTTTAAGGAGGGTCGGGGGGCTCTCCCAAGAGACCCAGTACTTC.

This clonotype was observed at least ten times. One base away lies a much larger clone, so this may be a sequencing read error. J is TRBJ2-7 and V is TRBV12-3 or TRBV12-4; D is uncertain. CDR3 size: 15 residues. V lost 6 bases and J lost 7, with 22 bases in between. The CDR3 protein is CASSRGFWGYNEQYF. The CDR3 coding sequence is TGTGCCAGCAGCCGCGGATTCTGGGGATACAATGAGCAGTACTTC.

This clonotype has just a few counts. The chain joins TRBV7-8 to TRBJ2-3; TRBD1 aligns across 9 bases. Trimming removed 0 bases from V and 8 bases from J; junction bases left unmatched: 9. This CDR3 is 16 amino acids long. The germline CDR1 and CDR2 sequences are SGHVS and FQNEAQ. CDR3: CASSLAVTGGLRTQYF. The CDR3 DNA follows: TGTGCCAGCAGCTTAGCTGTGACAGGGGGACTTCGTACGCAGTATTTT.

V gene TRBV4-3 combines with J gene TRBJ2-1; TRBD2 matches 13 bases. In germline, CDR1 is LGHNA, CDR2 YSLEER. The V and J ends lost 4 bases and 2 bases, in that order; junction bases with no gene match: 5. The CDR3 is made up of 17 amino acids. In nucleotides, the CDR3 is TGCGCCAGCAGCCCCGAGGGGACTAGCGGGGCCTACAATGAGCAGTTCTTC. This translates into CASSPEGTSGAYNEQFF.

The rearrangement links TRBV6-5 to TRBJ2-3; D not certain. Trimming left V 6 bases short and J 2 bases short, with 9 bases between. The V gene's germline CDR1 is MNHEY and CDR2 SVGAGI. CDR3 length: 13 residues. The CDR3 coding sequence is TGTGCCAGCAGCCATACGCACACAGATACGCAGTATTTT. It encodes CASSHTHTDTQYF.

This clonotype has more than one count but fewer than ten. The V call is TRBV6-6, the J call TRBJ2-7; D gene ambiguous. This CDR3 region has 12 residues. Between the trimmed V and J ends, which lost 4 bases and 4 bases, there was a span of 8 bases. The germline V gene encodes CDR1 MNHNY and CDR2 SVGAGI (reference sequence). The CDR3 sequence is CASSSELYEQYF. CDR3 in DNA: TGTGCCAGCAGTTCCGAGTTATACGAGCAGTACTTC.